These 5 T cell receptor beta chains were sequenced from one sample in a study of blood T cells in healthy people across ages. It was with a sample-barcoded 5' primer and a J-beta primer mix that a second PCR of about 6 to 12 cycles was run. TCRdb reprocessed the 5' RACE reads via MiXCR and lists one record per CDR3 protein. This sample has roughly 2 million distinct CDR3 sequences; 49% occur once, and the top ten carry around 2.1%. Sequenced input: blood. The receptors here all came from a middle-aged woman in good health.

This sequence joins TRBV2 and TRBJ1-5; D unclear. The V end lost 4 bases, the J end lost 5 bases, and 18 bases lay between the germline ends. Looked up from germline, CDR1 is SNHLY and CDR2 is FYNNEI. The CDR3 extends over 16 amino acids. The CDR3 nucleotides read TGTGCCAGCAGTGTCCCGGGTGGCTTTGCGGATCAGCCCCAGCATTTT. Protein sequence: CASSVPGGFADQPQHF.

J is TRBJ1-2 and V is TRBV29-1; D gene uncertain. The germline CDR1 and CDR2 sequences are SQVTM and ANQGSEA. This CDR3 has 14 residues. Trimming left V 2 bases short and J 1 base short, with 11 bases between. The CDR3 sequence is CSVEPATGNYGYTF. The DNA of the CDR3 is TGCAGCGTTGAACCCGCGACGGGTAACTATGGCTACACCTTC.

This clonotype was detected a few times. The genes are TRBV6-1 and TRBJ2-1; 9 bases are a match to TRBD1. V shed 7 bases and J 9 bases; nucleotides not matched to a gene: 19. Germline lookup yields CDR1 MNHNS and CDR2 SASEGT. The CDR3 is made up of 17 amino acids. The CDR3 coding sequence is TGTGCCAGCATACCCTGGGGACAGGGTGGTTTATCCAGTGAGCAGTTCTTC. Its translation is CASIPWGQGGLSSEQFF.

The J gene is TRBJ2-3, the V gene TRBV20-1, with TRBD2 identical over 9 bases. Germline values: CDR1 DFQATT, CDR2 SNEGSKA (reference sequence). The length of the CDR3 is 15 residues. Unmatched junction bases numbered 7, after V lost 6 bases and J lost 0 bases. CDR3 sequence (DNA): TGCAGTGCCCACTGGCGGGGGGGGAGCACAGATACGCAGTATTTT. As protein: CSAHWRGGSTDTQYF.

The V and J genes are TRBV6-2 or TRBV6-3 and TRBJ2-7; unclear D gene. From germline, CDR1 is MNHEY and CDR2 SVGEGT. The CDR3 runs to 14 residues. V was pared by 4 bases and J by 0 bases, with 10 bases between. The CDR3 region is CASSWKLNSYEQYF. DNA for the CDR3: TGTGCCAGCAGTTGGAAACTGAACTCCTACGAGCAGTACTTC.